Following are 32 T cell receptor beta chains from one sample sequenced in a study of T cells in Graves' hyperthyroidism and ophthalmopathy. Amplification of TCR beta CDR3 regions was performed using RNA transcripts as template. First-round RT-PCR targeting the TCR CDR3 was performed with the HTBI primer set. TCRdb re-derived calls from the multiplex PCR reads in MiXCR, one entry per CDR3 protein. The sample includes hundreds of thousands of distinct CDR3 sequences, around 22% of them seen just once. The specimen sequenced was blood. The receptor set was obtained from a young woman with Graves' ophthalmopathy.

V is TRBV28 and J is TRBJ2-7, with 9 positions matching TRBD1. Germline V gene data show CDR1 as MDHEN and CDR2 as SYDVKM. Trimming at V came to 6 bases and at J to 3 bases, leaving 6 bases not matched to a gene. The CDR3 is 14 amino acids. DNA of the CDR3: TGTGCCAGCAGAACCGGGACAGGGAGCTACGAGCAGTACGTC. It is translated as CASRTGTGSYEQYV.

This clonotype was picked up many times. J is TRBJ1-1 and V is TRBV19; 8 bases agree with TRBD1. The CDR3 length is 14 residues. V gave up 6 bases and J gave up 3 bases; unmatched junction bases: 6. Germline V gene lookup returns CDR1 LNHDA and CDR2 SQIVND (reference sequence). The CDR3 coding sequence is TGTGCCAGTAGCCGACAGGGGTGGTACACTGAAGCTTTCTTT. Encoded protein: CASSRQGWYTEAFF.

The J gene is TRBJ1-5, the V gene TRBV19; D unresolved. Deletions cut 6 bases from V and 11 bases from J, with 26 bases between. Germline V gene data show CDR1 as LNHDA and CDR2 as SQIVND (reference sequence). The CDR3 has 16 residues. The CDR3 here is CASSLVVLYSTLSQHF. CDR3 in DNA: TGTGCCAGTAGCCTAGTGGTCCTTTATAGCACTCTGTCCCAGCATTTT.

This clonotype showed up many times. CDR3 nucleotide sequence: TGTGCCAGCAGCCGCCTCGACAGGGGAGAAGCTTTCTTT. It is translated as CASSRLDRGEAFF. The chain uses TRBV27 and TRBJ1-1, with 8 nucleotides matching TRBD1. Losses at the gene ends were 6 bases for V and 8 bases for J; bases not matched to a gene: 8. This CDR3 spans 13 amino acids. Germline V gene lookup returns CDR1 MNHEY and CDR2 SMNVEV (reference sequence).

This clonotype was picked up many times. V and J are TRBV12-3 or TRBV12-4 and TRBJ2-5, with D perhaps matching TRBD2 (6 bases). The CDR3 consists of 14 residues. Trimming took 6 bases from V and 2 from J, leaving 13 bases between them. The CDR3 DNA reads TGTGCCAGCAGATCCGGGACTGTACAAGAGACCCAGTACTTC. As protein: CASRSGTVQETQYF.

Many counts were recorded for this clonotype. The V call is TRBV11-2, the J call TRBJ2-5; 12 bases fit TRBD1. V lost 6 bases, J lost 5 bases, and 7 bases stayed unmatched. The CDR3 covers 15 residues. Germline V gene sequence: CDR1 SGHAT, CDR2 FQNNGV. The CDR3 reads CASSEGTGGWETQYF. For the CDR3, the DNA is TGTGCCAGCAGTGAAGGGACAGGGGGCTGGGAGACCCAGTACTTC. The full variable domain, in which reference TRBV11-2 and TRBJ2-5 provide the parts outside the CDR3, is EAGVAQSPRYKIIEKRQSVAFWCNPISGHATLYWYQQILGQGPKLLIQFQNNGVVDDSQLPKDRFSAERLKGVDSTLKIQPAKLEDSAVYLCASSEGTGGWETQYFGPGTRLLVL.

This clonotype was picked up a small number of times. The chain employs TRBV11-3 and TRBJ2-1, with D perhaps TRBD1 or TRBD2 (5 bases each). The CDR3 loop spans 15 amino acids. Germline loops: CDR1 SGHNT, CDR2 YENEEA. Trimming left V 1 base short and J 1 base short, with 8 bases between. For the CDR3, the DNA is TGTGCCAGCAGCTTAGGCTGGGGGTCCTACAATGAGCAGTTCTTC. Protein: CASSLGWGSYNEQFF.

Ten or more counts support this clonotype. The rearrangement links TRBV13 to TRBJ2-7, with 10 positions matching TRBD1. The germline V gene has CDR1 PRHDT and CDR2 FYEKMQ (reference sequence). The CDR3 runs to 15 residues. The ends lost 1 base at V and 5 bases at J; junction bases unmatched: 5. CDR3 sequence reads: CASSLAGTGVNEQYF. CDR3 bases: TGTGCCAGCAGCTTAGCCGGGACAGGGGTTAACGAGCAGTACTTC. Together with reference TRBV13 and TRBJ2-7, the CDR3 gives the full variable domain: AAGVIQSPRHLIKEKRETATLKCYPIPRHDTVYWYQQGPGQDPQFLISFYEKMQSDKGSIPDRFSAQQFSDYHSELNMSSLELGDSALYFCASSLAGTGVNEQYFGPGTRLTVT.

The chain uses TRBV28 and TRBJ1-1; D not certain. V lost 4 bases, J lost 10 bases, and 10 bases lay in between. Per germline, CDR1 MDHEN and CDR2 SYDVKM. This CDR3 is built from 11 residues. The CDR3 DNA is TGTGCCAGCAGTTGGGAAAAAGGAGCTTTCTTT. Its translation: CASSWEKGAFF.

There are many counts of this clonotype. The genes are TRBV6-1 and TRBJ1-3; a weak D match, TRBD1 (5 bases). Germline CDR1 reads MNHNS; CDR2 reads SASEGT. The CDR3 contains 15 residues. Trimming shortened V by 2 bases and J by 3 bases, and 11 bases separated the two germline ends. The CDR3, as DNA: TGTGCCAGCAGTGAATTACAAGGGGATGGAAACACCATATATTTT. It codes for CASSELQGDGNTIYF.

This clonotype was recorded at least ten times. The chain is built from TRBV5-1 and TRBJ1-1, with D perhaps TRBD1 (5 bases). The V and J ends lost 1 base and 1 base respectively, with 8 bases between them. CDR1 and CDR2 from the germline V gene are SGHRS and YFSETQ. The CDR3 length is 14 residues. The CDR3 protein is CASSLLGTNTEAFF. In DNA, the CDR3 is TGCGCCAGCAGCTTGTTAGGGACGAACACTGAAGCTTTCTTT.

Many counts were recorded for this clonotype. This chain links TRBV27 with TRBJ1-5, with 7 nucleotides matching TRBD1. The CDR3 sequence is 16 residues long. Trimming took 6 bases from V and 5 from J; bases not matched to a gene: 13. Germline V gene lookup returns CDR1 MNHEY and CDR2 SMNVEV (reference sequence). The CDR3 reads CASSHRQGSGDQPQHF. CDR3 bases: TGTGCCAGCAGCCACAGACAGGGCTCCGGGGATCAGCCCCAGCATTTT.

This clonotype has just a few counts. Relative to the germline gene, one junction end is altered; a read error may explain this. This chain joins TRBV30 and TRBJ1-1, with no clear D. CDR1 GTSNPN and CDR2 SVGIG come from the germline V gene (reference sequence). This CDR3 contains 12 residues. CDR3 sequence (DNA): TGTGCCCGGAGTATAATGAACACCGAAGCTTTCTTT. This encodes CARSIMNTEAFF.

This chain links TRBV10-3 with TRBJ2-2; D possibly corresponds to TRBD1 (5 bases). CDR3 length: 14 amino acids. Germline lookup yields CDR1 ENHRY and CDR2 SYGVKD. The V end was cut by 5 bases, the J end by 2 bases, with 9 bases between. This CDR3 is CAISLQGNTGELFF. The CDR3 DNA follows: TGTGCCATCAGTCTCCAGGGAAACACCGGGGAGCTGTTTTTT.

This chain links TRBV6-1 with TRBJ1-1; D is ambiguous. Looked up from germline, CDR1 is MNHNS and CDR2 is SASEGT. This CDR3 is 13 amino acids long. Trimming cost V 5 bases and J 2 bases, with 9 bases left between them. The CDR3 DNA reads TGTGCCAGCAGTACCAGACACAACACTGAAGCTTTCTTT. Protein product: CASSTRHNTEAFF.

Only a few counts were recorded for this clonotype. The chain uses TRBV6-1 and TRBJ2-7, with a tentative D call TRBD1 (6 bases). V gave up 6 bases and J gave up 3 bases, with 21 bases separating them. The CDR3 is 16 residues long. Germline V CDR1 and CDR2: MNHNS, SASEGT. The chain's CDR3 is CASREIAPGQGYEQYF. CDR3 coding DNA: TGTGCCAGCAGAGAGATTGCCCCGGGACAAGGCTACGAGCAGTACTTC.

At least ten counts were recorded for this clonotype. The chain couples TRBV27 to TRBJ1-2; TRBD1 might be the D (6 bases). The CDR3 covers 11 residues. Trimming shortened V by 6 bases and J by 8 bases, and 10 bases separated the two germline ends. CDR1 MNHEY and CDR2 SMNVEV come from the germline V gene (reference sequence). CDR3 amino acids: CASSTGKGYTF. The CDR3 DNA follows: TGTGCCAGCAGCACAGGGAAGGGCTACACCTTC.

This clonotype was observed a handful of times. The chain has TRBV10-3 and TRBJ1-3, with 7 bases that match TRBD1. Trimming at V came to 8 bases and at J to 9 bases, leaving 10 bases not matched to a gene. The CDR3 has 13 amino acids. Per the germline V gene, CDR1 is ENHRY and CDR2 is SYGVKD. The CDR3 region is CAIRGQGVTTIYF. The CDR3 DNA follows: TGTGCCATCCGGGGTCAGGGGGTCACCACCATATATTTT.

There are many counts of this clonotype. This chain uses TRBV6-2 or TRBV6-3 with TRBJ2-7, with D hard to call. CDR3 length equals 12 residues. Trimming took 2 bases from V and 6 from J, leaving 8 bases between them. Germline V gives CDR1 MNHEY, CDR2 SVGEGT. The CDR3 is CASSYLFREQYF. CDR3 coding DNA: TGTGCCAGCAGTTACCTGTTCCGCGAGCAGTACTTC.

The table lists this clonotype with many counts. V and J are TRBV27 and TRBJ1-5; D not resolved. The germline V gene has CDR1 MNHEY and CDR2 SMNVEV (reference sequence). V shed 3 bases and J shed 9 bases, with 12 bases lying between them. CDR3 length: 13 residues. DNA of the CDR3: TGTGCCAGCAGTTTGGATGGGTGGAGGCCCCAGCATTTT. It is translated as CASSLDGWRPQHF.

This clonotype was seen a few times. A read error may account for a junction end that differs from germline. The chain combines TRBV29-1 with TRBJ1-1; D uncertain. The germline CDR1 and CDR2 sequences are SQVTM and ANQGSEA. This CDR3 comprises 15 residues. The CDR3 spells CSVEPWIGRGTEACF. The CDR3 DNA reads TGCAGCGTTGAACCTTGGATAGGGCGAGGCACTGAAGCTTGCTTT.

This clonotype appeared a few times. CDR3 coding DNA: TGTGCCAGCAGTTTAGTAGGGGGGCTAAATCAGCCCCAGCATTTT. This translates into CASSLVGGLNQPQHF. The chain recombines TRBV27 with TRBJ1-5, with a weak D call TRBD1 (6 bases). The V end was cut by 2 bases, the J end by 4 bases, with 12 bases between. Germline CDR1 MNHEY, CDR2 SMNVEV (reference sequence). The CDR3 spans 15 residues.

Ten or more counts support this clonotype. V and J are TRBV9 and TRBJ2-7; TRBD1 aligns across 7 bases. The CDR3 contains 17 residues. J was trimmed by 3 bases and V by 0 bases; bases with no gene match: 12. The germline V gene encodes CDR1 SGDLS and CDR2 YYNGEE. The CDR3 bases are TGTGCCAGCAGCGTAGGTGACTTTGGGGACAGCTACTACGAGCAGTACTTC. It codes for CASSVGDFGDSYYEQYF.

The chain has TRBV6-1 and TRBJ2-4; tentative D call: TRBD2 (5 bases). CDR3 length equals 14 residues. Germline lookup yields CDR1 MNHNS and CDR2 SASEGT. Trimming removed 0 bases from V and 9 bases from J, with 12 bases in between. CDR3 nucleotides: TGTGCCAGCAGTGAAGCAGGAGGTAGTGGCATTCAGTACTTC. Amino acids: CASSEAGGSGIQYF.

The chain is built from TRBV4-1 and TRBJ1-2; D uncertain. Between the trimmed V and J ends, which lost 1 base and 0 bases, there was a span of 6 bases. Germline values: CDR1 MGHRA, CDR2 YSYEKL. CDR3 length equals 14 residues. The CDR3 bases are TGCGCCAGCAGCCAAGCCTTAACTAACTATGGCTACACCTTC. Amino acids: CASSQALTNYGYTF.

The rearrangement links TRBV5-4 to TRBJ2-5; 9 bases map to TRBD1. This CDR3 spans 17 amino acids. Germline CDR1 SGHNT, CDR2 YYREEE (reference sequence). V lost 5 bases and J lost 4; bases outside the gene matches: 15. CDR3 DNA sequence: TGTGCCAGCAGAACCGAGGCGGGACAGGGCCGGGGAGAGACCCAGTACTTC. This codes for CASRTEAGQGRGETQYF. The whole variable domain, filled in from reference TRBV5-4 and TRBJ2-5, reads ETGVTQSPTHLIKTRGQQVTLRCSSQSGHNTVSWYQQALGQGPQFIFQYYREEENGRGNFPPRFSGLQFPNYSSELNVNALELDDSALYLCASRTEAGQGRGETQYFGPGTRLLVL.

This clonotype was picked up many times. The V gene is TRBV29-1, the J gene TRBJ2-7; 8 bases line up with TRBD1. V lost 4 bases and J lost 3; bases outside the gene matches: 2. Germline assignment: CDR1 SQVTM and CDR2 ANQGSEA. The CDR3 sequence is 12 residues long. This CDR3 reads CSVGGTGYEQYF. The CDR3 region has the DNA TGCAGCGTTGGAGGGACAGGCTACGAGCAGTACTTC.

This clonotype was seen at least ten times. The chain combines TRBV12-3 or TRBV12-4 with TRBJ1-5; D is unresolved. The CDR3 spans 14 residues. V lost 7 bases, J lost 9 bases, and 19 bases lay in between. The CDR3 reads CASNFGRIGRPQHF. DNA of the CDR3: TGTGCCAGCAACTTTGGCCGTATTGGGAGGCCCCAGCATTTT.

This chain uses TRBV11-2 with TRBJ2-2; 8 positions agree with TRBD2. Germline CDR1 and CDR2: SGHAT and FQNNGV. After removal of 2 bases from V and 0 bases from J, the junction contained 8 bases not matched to a gene. There are 18 residues in the CDR3. The CDR3 region is CASSLSLAGPTNTGELFF. CDR3 coding DNA: TGTGCCAGCAGCTTATCCTTAGCGGGGCCGACGAACACCGGGGAGCTGTTTTTT.

The chain combines TRBV20-1 with TRBJ1-1; D ambiguous. The V end was cut by 3 bases, the J end by 1 base, with 9 bases between. The germline CDR1 and CDR2 sequences are DFQATT and SNEGSKA (reference sequence). The CDR3 extends over 13 amino acids. The CDR3 region has the DNA TGCAGTGCTAGTAGGCCCCCGAACACTGAAGCTTTCTTT. Residues: CSASRPPNTEAFF.

The V gene is TRBV11-2, the J gene TRBJ2-5, with 15 bases identical to TRBD2. This CDR3 is built from 17 residues. Per the germline V gene, CDR1 is SGHAT and CDR2 is FQNNGV. V lost 6 bases to trimming and J lost 7 bases; unmatched junction nucleotides: 12. The CDR3 sequence: CASRPGLAGGGSGTQYF. The CDR3, as DNA: TGTGCCAGCAGGCCGGGACTAGCGGGAGGAGGAAGTGGGACCCAGTACTTC.

This clonotype came up a few times. The rearrangement links TRBV5-4 to TRBJ1-1; unclear D gene. The CDR3 runs to 12 residues. CDR1 is SGHNT, CDR2 YYREEE, per germline (reference sequence). V was pared by 2 bases and J by 9 bases, with 11 bases between. CDR3 DNA sequence: TGTGCCAGCAGCTTATTGGGAAATAAAGCTTTCTTT. It is translated as CASSLLGNKAFF.